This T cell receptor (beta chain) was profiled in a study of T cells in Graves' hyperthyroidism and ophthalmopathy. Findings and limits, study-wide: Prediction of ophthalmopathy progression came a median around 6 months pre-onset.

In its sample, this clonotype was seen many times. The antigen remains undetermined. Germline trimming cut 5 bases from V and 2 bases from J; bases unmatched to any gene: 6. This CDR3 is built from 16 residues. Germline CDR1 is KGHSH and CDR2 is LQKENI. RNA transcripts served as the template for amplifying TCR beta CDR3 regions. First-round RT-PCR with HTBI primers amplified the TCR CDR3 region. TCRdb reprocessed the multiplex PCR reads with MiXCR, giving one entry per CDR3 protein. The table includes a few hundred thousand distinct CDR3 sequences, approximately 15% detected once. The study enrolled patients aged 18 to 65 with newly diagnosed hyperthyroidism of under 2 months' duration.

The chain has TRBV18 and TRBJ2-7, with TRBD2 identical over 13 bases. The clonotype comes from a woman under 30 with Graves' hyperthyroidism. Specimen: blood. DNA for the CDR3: TGTGCCAGCTCATCCGGACTAGCGGGAGACGCCTACGAGCAGTACTTC. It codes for CASSSGLAGDAYEQYF.